This T cell receptor beta chain was captured in a study of blood T cell repertoires in COVID-19. The CDR3 loop spans 13 amino acids. V was pared by 0 bases and J by 8 bases, with 3 bases of the junction left unmatched. Germline CDR1 and CDR2: MNHEY and SVGEGT. TCRdb's table, derived via immunoSEQ multiplex PCR, lists solely in-frame clones and lacks some. Here the sample spans over 65,000 clones, around 85% being singletons. The source of this sequence is a human donor in a cohort sampled during active COVID-19. Sequencing input: peripheral blood. This chain joins TRBV6-2 or TRBV6-3 and TRBJ1-2, with 7 bases matching TRBD1. The CDR3 nucleotides read TGTGCCAGCAGTTACTCGGGACAGAGGGGCTACACCTTC. As protein: CASSYSGQRGYTF.